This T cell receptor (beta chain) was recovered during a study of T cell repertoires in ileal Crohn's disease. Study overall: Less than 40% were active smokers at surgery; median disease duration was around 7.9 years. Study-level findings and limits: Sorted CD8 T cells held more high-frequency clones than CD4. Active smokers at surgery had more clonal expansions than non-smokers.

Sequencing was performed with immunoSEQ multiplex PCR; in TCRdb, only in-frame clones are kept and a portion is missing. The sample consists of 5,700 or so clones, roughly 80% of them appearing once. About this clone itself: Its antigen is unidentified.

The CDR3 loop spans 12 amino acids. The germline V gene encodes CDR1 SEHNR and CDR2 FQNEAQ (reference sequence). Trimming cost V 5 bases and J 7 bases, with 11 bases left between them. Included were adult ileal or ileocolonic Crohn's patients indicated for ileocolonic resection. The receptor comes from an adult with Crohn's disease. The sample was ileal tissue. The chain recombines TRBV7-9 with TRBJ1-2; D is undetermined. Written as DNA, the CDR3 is TGTGCCAGCAGCCCCGTTGGCCGTGGCTACACCTTC. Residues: CASSPVGRGYTF.